A selection of T cell receptor beta chains follows, all from one sample in a study of blood T cell repertoires in COVID-19. Sequenced by immunoSEQ multiplex PCR; TCRdb stores in-frame clones only, minus some. The data show nearly 55,000 clones, about three quarters seen once. The source material was peripheral blood. These receptors came from a human donor with active or convalescent COVID-19. The donor label of this sample is uncertain. Each CDR3 is given with its conserved first and last residue. The D gene is left open where the match is weak. The size entry is marked missing in some rows and otherwise reads once, few, many or a size class.

length	size	D	V	J	CDR3	DNA
16	.	.	TRBV24-1	TRBJ1-5	CATSGGTGYSNQPQHF	TGTGCCACCAGTGGAGGAACAGGGTATAGCAATCAGCCCCAGCATTTT
14	.	TRBD1	TRBV5-1	TRBJ2-2	CASSFRQGAGELFF	TGCGCCAGCAGTTTCCGACAGGGAGCCGGGGAGCTGTTTTTT
16	.	TRBD2	TRBV24-1	TRBJ2-1	CATSDSPGGPNSEQFF	TGTGCCACCAGTGATTCGCCGGGAGGGCCTAATAGTGAGCAGTTCTTC
12	.	.	TRBV4-3	TRBJ2-2	CASSSGGRELFF	TGCGCCAGCAGCTCGGGGGGCCGGGAGCTGTTTTTT
14	.	.	TRBV3-1/TRBV3-2	TRBJ1-5	CASSQAGGGQPQHF	TGTGCCAGCAGCCAAGCGGGGGGAGGTCAGCCCCAGCATTTT
15	.	.	TRBV5-1	TRBJ2-7	CASSLGQGFTYEQYF	TGCGCCAGCAGCTTGGGGCAGGGGTTCACCTACGAGCAGTACTTC
17	.	TRBD1	TRBV18	TRBJ1-6	CASSPRTGDSLNSPLHF	TGTGCCAGCTCACCTAGGACAGGGGACTCCCTTAATTCACCCCTCCACTTT
15	.	TRBD1	TRBV5-1	TRBJ2-7	CASSWGTGIAYEQYF	TGCGCCAGCAGCTGGGGGACAGGGATCGCCTACGAGCAGTACTTC
16	few	TRBD2	TRBV4-3	TRBJ2-3	CASSQERTSGRGTQYF	TGCGCCAGCAGCCAAGAGAGGACTAGCGGGAGAGGTACGCAGTATTTT
16	.	TRBD1	TRBV7-2	TRBJ2-1	CASSLAGTGVGNEQFF	TGTGCCAGCAGCTTAGCGGGGACAGGGGTGGGGAATGAGCAGTTCTTC
17	.	TRBD2	TRBV4-2	TRBJ2-3	CASSQDPTGRSTDTQYF	TGTGCCAGCAGCCAAGACCCCACCGGGAGGTCAACAGATACGCAGTATTTT
16	.	TRBD2	TRBV5-4	TRBJ2-3	CASSPRTSGRADTQYF	TGTGCCAGCAGCCCACGGACTAGCGGGAGAGCAGATACGCAGTATTTT
14	.	TRBD2	TRBV5-1	TRBJ2-1	CASSIMTSGNEQFF	TGCGCCAGCAGCATAATGACTAGCGGCAATGAGCAGTTCTTC
16	.	.	TRBV28	TRBJ1-2	CASSPGQGGSGVGYTF	TGTGCCAGCAGCCCAGGCCAGGGCGGGTCGGGGGTTGGCTACACCTTC
14	.	TRBD2	TRBV27	TRBJ2-1	CASSSGLAGVEQFF	TGTGCCAGCAGTTCAGGACTAGCGGGAGTTGAGCAGTTCTTC
16	few	TRBD2	TRBV28	TRBJ2-2	CASSPGSLAASGELFF	TGTGCCAGCAGCCCCGGGAGTCTAGCGGCATCCGGGGAGCTGTTTTTT
12	.	.	TRBV28	TRBJ1-1	CASSSYPQGAFF	TGTGCCAGCAGTTCCTACCCTCAGGGGGCTTTCTTT
16	.	.	TRBV6-2/TRBV6-3	TRBJ2-7	CASSYLGQPFTYEQYF	TGTGCCAGCAGTTACTTAGGACAGCCCTTCACCTACGAGCAGTACTTC
16	.	.	TRBV9	TRBJ1-3	CASSVGNQGSGNTIYF	TGTGCCAGCAGCGTGGGGAATCAGGGCTCTGGAAACACCATATATTTT
17	.	.	TRBV10-3	TRBJ2-7	CAISGQGVPRTTYEQYF	TGTGCCATCAGTGGCCAAGGGGTCCCACGAACCACCTACGAGCAGTACTTC
14	.	TRBD2	TRBV19	TRBJ2-2	CASGTSGFSGELFF	TGTGCCAGTGGGACTAGCGGGTTCTCCGGGGAGCTGTTTTTT
13	once	.	TRBV7-3	TRBJ1-1	CASSPGKGREAFF	TGTGCCAGCAGCCCCGGTAAGGGGCGAGAAGCTTTCTTT
12	few	.	TRBV11-3	TRBJ2-7	CASSSQSYEQYF	TGTGCCAGCAGCTCACAGTCCTACGAGCAGTACTTC
17	.	TRBD2	TRBV7-9	TRBJ2-5	CASSQTSGRPLQETQYF	TGTGCCAGCAGCCAGACTAGCGGGAGGCCCCTCCAAGAGACCCAGTACTTC
14	.	TRBD1	TRBV6-5	TRBJ1-1	CASSWTGSNTEAFF	TGTGCCAGCAGTTGGACAGGGTCGAACACTGAAGCTTTCTTT
14	.	.	TRBV29-1	TRBJ2-3	CSADPAGVAHTQYF	TGCAGCGCTGACCCGGCAGGGGTTGCACATACGCAGTATTTT
12	.	.	TRBV30	TRBJ2-1	CAWSVRGNEQFF	TGTGCCTGGAGTGTGCGGGGCAATGAGCAGTTCTTC
12	.	.	TRBV24-1	TRBJ2-5	CATLPGKGPQYF	TGTGCCACCTTACCAGGTAAGGGGCCCCAGTACTTC
11	.	.	TRBV11-3	TRBJ2-7	CASSPRGEQYF	TGTGCCAGCAGCCCACGGGGTGAGCAGTACTTC
13	.	TRBD1	TRBV5-4	TRBJ2-1	CASTKDRRNEQFF	TGTGCCAGCACTAAGGACAGGCGCAATGAGCAGTTCTTC
12	many	TRBD1	TRBV29-1	TRBJ2-7	CSVGAGGGEQYF	TGCAGCGTTGGGGCAGGGGGCGGGGAGCAGTACTTC
16	.	.	TRBV25-1	TRBJ2-1	CASSDPGSGSYNEQFF	TGTGCCAGCAGTGACCCAGGGTCGGGCTCCTACAATGAGCAGTTCTTC
11	.	.	TRBV19	TRBJ2-1	CASSISREQFF	TGTGCCAGTAGTATCTCTCGGGAGCAGTTCTTC
15	few	.	TRBV2	TRBJ2-3	CASSGYGGSTDTQYF	TGTGCCAGCAGCGGCTATGGCGGGAGCACAGATACGCAGTATTTT
16	.	TRBD1	TRBV4-1	TRBJ1-4	CASSQLTGGANEKLFF	TGCGCCAGCAGCCAACTCACAGGGGGCGCGAATGAAAAACTGTTTTTT
14	.	.	TRBV3-1/TRBV3-2	TRBJ1-1	CASSHLQGNTEAFF	TGTGCCAGCAGCCACTTACAGGGCAACACTGAAGCTTTCTTT
12	few	.	TRBV19	TRBJ2-6	CASRSGANVLTF	TGTGCCAGTCGTTCTGGGGCCAACGTCCTGACTTTC
15	.	TRBD2	TRBV28	TRBJ2-1	CASSLASGNTDKQFF	TGTGCCAGCAGTTTAGCTAGCGGGAACACCGATAAGCAGTTCTTC
14	.	TRBD1	TRBV3-1/TRBV3-2	TRBJ2-4	CASSQRTGFVIQYF	TGTGCCAGCAGCCAGAGGACAGGGTTTGTCATTCAGTACTTC
11	.	.	TRBV20-1	TRBJ2-7	CSARRGYEQYF	TGCAGTGCTAGACGGGGGTACGAGCAGTACTTC
14	.	TRBD1	TRBV2	TRBJ1-1	CASRRGQGVTEAFF	TGTGCCAGCAGGAGGGGACAGGGGGTAACTGAAGCTTTCTTT
12	.	.	TRBV9	TRBJ2-4	CASSVDGVIQYF	TGTGCCAGCAGCGTAGATGGAGTCATTCAGTACTTC
13	few	TRBD1	TRBV5-1	TRBJ1-1	CASSSGQGQYAFF	TGCGCCAGCAGCAGCGGACAGGGACAGTACGCTTTCTTT
14	.	.	TRBV7-6	TRBJ1-4	CASSLVQGGGKLFF	TGTGCCAGCAGCTTAGTCCAGGGAGGAGGAAAACTGTTTTTT
14	once	.	TRBV2	TRBJ2-7	CASRRDSGSYEQYF	TGTGCCAGCAGGCGGGACAGCGGCTCCTACGAGCAGTACTTC
14	.	TRBD1	TRBV9	TRBJ1-6	CASSVGQGGSPLHF	TGTGCCAGCAGCGTTGGACAGGGAGGTTCACCCCTCCACTTT
16	.	TRBD2	TRBV5-1	TRBJ2-3	CASSQGTSGRTDTQYF	TGCGCCAGCAGCCAAGGGACTAGCGGACGCACAGATACGCAGTATTTT
15	.	TRBD2	TRBV7-3	TRBJ2-2	CASSFNAGDTGELFF	TGTGCCAGCAGCTTCAATGCGGGAGACACCGGGGAGCTGTTTTTT
15	.	TRBD2	TRBV6-1	TRBJ2-2	CASSVSSGRTGELFF	TGTGCCAGCAGTGTCTCTAGCGGGCGCACCGGGGAGCTGTTTTTT
17	.	TRBD2	TRBV3-1/TRBV3-2	TRBJ2-1	CASSQQGTSGSYNEQFF	TGTGCCAGCAGCCAACAAGGGACTAGCGGGAGCTACAATGAGCAGTTCTTC
14	.	.	TRBV6-6	TRBJ1-5	CASSSPSPGQPQHF	TGTGCCAGCAGTTCGCCTTCGCCCGGTCAGCCCCAGCATTTT
15	.	.	TRBV4-3	TRBJ2-5	CASSLHATGRETQYF	TGCGCCAGCAGCCTCCATGCGACAGGGAGGGAGACCCAGTACTTC
12	few	.	TRBV4-1	TRBJ2-7	CASSSSSYEQYF	TGCGCCAGCAGCTCGAGCTCCTACGAGCAGTACTTC
16	.	.	TRBV19	TRBJ2-1	CASSPGGGRSYNEQFF	TGTGCCAGTAGTCCTGGGGGGGGGCGCTCCTACAATGAGCAGTTCTTC
14	.	TRBD2	TRBV7-9	TRBJ2-3	CASSHRDYTDTQYF	TGTGCCAGCAGCCACCGGGACTACACAGATACGCAGTATTTT